This TCR beta chain was sequenced for a study of T cell repertoires in cytomegalovirus infection. CDR3 length: 14 residues. Between the trimmed V and J ends, which lost 5 bases and 3 bases, there was a span of 14 bases. CDR1 and CDR2 from the germline V gene are SEHNR and FQNEAQ (reference sequence). This clonotype was found many times. TCRdb independently ran MiXCR on the reads; one entry per CDR3 protein. The table records about 260,000 distinct CDR3 sequences, around 13% of them present only once. The receptor was isolated from a human donor in good health (CMV status not recorded). Some clones in this sample may be carry-over from other donors' samples. Sequenced sample: PBMCs. The V call is TRBV7-9, the J call TRBJ2-7; D is unclear. The CDR3 loop reads CASSLSVGYYEQYF. The CDR3 bases are TGTGCCAGCAGCCTCAGCGTTGGCTACTACGAGCAGTACTTC. Full variable domain (remainder filled in from reference TRBV7-9 and TRBJ2-7): DTGVSQNPRHKITKRGQNVTFRCDPISEHNRLYWYRQTLGQGPEFLTYFQNEAQLEKSRLLSDRFSAERPKGSFSTLEIQRTEQGDSAMYLCASSLSVGYYEQYFGPGTRLTVT.